The TCR beta chain under discussion was sequenced for a study of cytomegalovirus exposure and HLA in healthy donors (dated by TCRdb to 2016 to 2017). Turning to the overall study: An earlier analysis of some 620 of the donors reported about 260 Gb of sequence data and 100 million to 120 million unique TCR beta sequences obtained from around 170 million T cells. An early release covering roughly 600 HLA-typed donors comprised 250 to 350 gigabases of sequencing data and tens of millions of unique TCR sequences. The genetic ancestry cluster associated with self-reported Caucasian donors included around four fifths of the roughly 400 genotyped donors. The study aimed to test whether signatures of past pathogen exposure could be identified by cataloging public T cell receptors. The study profiled the T cell repertoires of hundreds of subjects by immunosequencing and related them to cytomegalovirus serostatus. A separate validation cohort of some 130 different subjects was used in addition to the roughly 720-subject first cohort. High-throughput TCR immunosequencing, statistical association of individual TCRs with disease status, and machine learning were combined to predict cytomegalovirus infection status. In a later analysis, previously published TCR beta repertoires from about 640 donors were re-analyzed and high-resolution HLA genotyping was added so that TCR occurrence patterns could be studied. Rather than using new phenotypic data, the later analysis identified candidate immune exposures from TCR beta sequences and from how often those sequences occurred across donors. An earlier analysis of approximately 630 of the donors applied high-throughput TCR beta sequencing to assess whether each TCR beta V gene segment acted as functional or pseudogenic. Donor age, sex, ethnicity and CMV serostatus were collected together with the repertoire data. Genome-wide SNP genotypes for about 55% of the roughly 670 donors were used in a later genetic analysis, which treated that subset as a discovery cohort. All discovery cohort repertoires had been generated on a single sequencing platform. HLA typing covered class I and class II loci at four-digit resolution. The number of donors typed differed by locus, with about 629-640 for A, B, C, DRB1 and DQB1, around 500 for DQA1, 600 to 610 for DPA1, and approximately 470 for DPB1. About 5 DR-DQ haplotypes were handled as single units for association and clustering, since linkage in the cohort was strong. Across around 400 genotyped donors of the cohort, an average of approximately 240,000 unique TCR beta nucleotide sequences per donor were sequenced, and approximately 17% of those sequences were non-productive.

The method was the immunoSEQ multiplex PCR assay. The multiplex PCR relied on a mix of 60 forward primers for TCR Vbeta segments and 13 reverse primers for TCR Jbeta segments. The CDR3 region of rearranged TCR beta genes was amplified from genomic DNA with a multiplex PCR assay. On the Illumina HiSeq System, the amplified TCR beta libraries were sequenced as 87-base-pair reads. Processing in the source paper ran as follows. Across the 500 to 850 repertoires, a later analysis counted 80 million or so unique TCR beta chains, 9.5 million to 13 million of which were shared by at least two donors. A nearest-neighbor algorithm error-corrected the raw reads and collapsed the reads into unique sequences, merging closely related sequences to remove PCR and sequencing errors. Alignment of CDR3 sequences to IMGT reference sequences was used to assign V, D and J gene segments. For a sequence to be retained, a match of at least six nucleotides to both a V gene segment and a J gene segment was required. A rearrangement counted as productive if the CDR3 had no stop codons and remained in frame with V and J, and every other rearrangement counted as non-productive. Following IMGT convention, CDR3 was defined as the stretch from the second conserved V-encoded cysteine to the conserved J-encoded phenylalanine. The earlier analysis of approximately 500 of the donors excluded sequences that lacked an unambiguous match to a single V gene segment. In an earlier analysis of some 590 of the donors, a V segment was called functional when productive rearrangements were above 56.7%, and segregating when the standard deviation between donors exceeded 5%. A statistical classification framework was built for diagnosing cytomegalovirus status from the catalog of TCR beta chain sequences. In a later analysis, V and J genes were assigned by comparing TCR nucleotide sequences against IMGT/GENE-DB human TR gene sequences. Using the TCRdist pipeline, a later analysis assigned CDR3 sequences along with most-parsimonious VDJ recombination scenarios. A later analysis defined each TCR beta chain by its CDR3 amino acid sequence plus V-gene family, and excluded reads lacking a unique V-gene family. In a later analysis, several hundred highly shared, low-generation-probability nucleotide sequences were removed to address suspected cross-contamination and a sequencing artifact. In a later analysis, a clonal expansion index was calculated for each public chain from normalized within-repertoire ranks of inferred template counts. Generation probabilities in a later analysis came from a VDJ recombination model fitted to out-of-frame rearrangements, and those results were checked against IGoR. Hypergeometric tests were used in a later analysis to score TCR-TCR, TCR-HLA and TCR-CMV co-occurrence, with a repertoire-size bias correction applied to the TCR pairs. In a later analysis, false discovery rates were estimated by permuting HLA or CMV assignments 20 times. A later analysis grouped co-occurring TCRs with DBSCAN, adding TCRdist sequence similarity when clustering within HLA-allele-positive subsets. For co-occurrence clustering, repertoires with fewer than 30,000 or more than 120,000 public chains were excluded, along with several repertoires with anomalous nucleotide sharing. Imported from immuneACCESS, the table was reduced by TCRdb to in-frame sequences with V and J called. These copies leave out some clones; in studies compared against another copy, an unresolved V gene accounts for under half, and the cause of the remainder is not known. For V, J and clone size, that table is used; D and trimming come from the DNA. The sample contains 150,000 to 200,000 clones, around three quarters of them found a single time. The ten largest clones take up 1.6% of the sample.

Broad study findings and their caveats: Linkage disequilibrium might explain the correlated functional status among segregating V segments, but an unknown experimental factor could not be excluded. In the study, some 160 TCR beta chains were listed as associated with cytomegalovirus. A group of highly shared sequence variants was considered likely to be a technical artifact of the sequencing pipeline. Specific HLA alleles were associated with over 15,000 TCR beta sequences at a false discovery rate of 0.05 in a later analysis. Compared with equally common non-associated chains, HLA-associated TCR beta chains in a later analysis were more clonally expanded and had lower generation probabilities. A further reported finding was that TCR beta sequences accurately predicted the HLA-A and HLA-B alleles for most subjects in the first cohort. It was suggested by the authors that the approach could potentially be generalized to other disease states and immunological phenotypes. A later analysis found that most CMV-associated TCR beta chains appeared HLA-restricted, with HLA associations seemingly driven largely by CMV exposure. CMV serostatus was the only immune exposure information available for the cohort. Compared with the roughly 600-donor mean, donors in an Asian-associated ancestry cluster had fewer N-insertions in productive TCRs, according to a later genetic analysis. A later analysis reported that several top co-occurrence clusters appeared linked to parvovirus B19, influenza, CMV and Epstein-Barr virus. Strong co-occurrence of HLA alleles, especially DR and DQ, made assigning TCR associations to individual alleles difficult. An association between a missense DCLRE1C variant and V-gene and J-gene trimming of TCR beta chains was found in a later genetic analysis and replicated in an independent cohort. In vitro tests confirmed that a few of the cytomegalovirus-associated TCR beta chains recognize cytomegalovirus antigens. Across donors, most TCR sequences were observed very rarely, whereas some public TCRs were present in many individuals. In an earlier analysis of around 600 of the donors, most TCR beta V segments appeared in productive rearrangements about 87% or about 30% of the time, broadly matching IMGT annotations. Presence/absence analyses assumed roughly uniform sequencing depth across donors, an assumption that may not hold. In a later analysis, TCR association rates were found to vary across HLA loci, with the most associated TCRs seen for DRB1 alleles and the fewest for HLA-C alleles. Some 16 rarely observed V segments, including chromosome 9 orphons, were excluded from the earlier analysis of approximately 600 of the donors because counts were too low. The cohort was sequenced for TCR beta chains only, and without alpha or paired-chain data the features that could be detected were limited. The classifier was reported to diagnose cytomegalovirus status with high specificity and sensitivity in both the original and validation cohorts. Because HLA typing was missing for some donors at each locus, association tests included only the typed subset.

With respect to this clone: Its antigen is not yet known. The record has no base qualities; no much larger clone is one base away.

The cohort was made up of approximately 700 healthy bone marrow donors. Cohort members were all nominally healthy when sampled, although unrecorded immune exposures were likely present. The donor tested CMV seronegative, placing the donor among the roughly 340 seronegative members of the cohort. Each donor provided a peripheral blood sample, and peripheral blood mononuclear cells were used for TCR beta sequencing. Genomic DNA extraction from the blood cell samples was performed with the Qiagen DNeasy Blood Extraction Kit. This clonotype originated in a woman under 40 in good health and CMV-seronegative. The source material was PBMCs.

The nucleotides read TGTGCCAGCAGCTTAGCGGGGAGTGACACCGGGGAGCTGTTTTTT. Translated, it gives CASSLAGSDTGELFF. Recombination connected TRBV7-9 to TRBJ2-2, with a weak D call of TRBD2 (5 bases match). The CDR3 runs 15 residues from the cysteine to the phenylalanine. Only the CDR3 region is kept as DNA, spanning 45 bases read in frame from base 1. Taken from the germline V gene (reference sequence), the CDR1 and CDR2 loops are SEHNR and FQNEAQ. V is clipped by 0 bases and J by 3 bases, and the sequence between their germline boundaries is 8 bases long. Full variable domain (CDR3 extended with the reference TRBV7-9 and TRBJ2-2 proteins): DTGVSQNPRHKITKRGQNVTFRCDPISEHNRLYWYRQTLGQGPEFLTYFQNEAQLEKSRLLSDRFSAERPKGSFSTLEIQRTEQGDSAMYLCASSLAGSDTGELFFGEGSRLTVL.